This section outlines one TCR beta chain sequence together with its context. The germline V gene encodes CDR1 SGDLS and CDR2 YYNGEE. Trimming removed 4 bases at V and 0 bases at J, with 16 bases between. This CDR3 contains 16 residues. This entry comes from a study of blood T cell repertoires in COVID-19. Study information: From the United States, Italy and Spain came samples of acute and convalescent COVID-19. T cells, B-cell-depleted T cells, or PBMCs provided the cDNA or gDNA that served as material.

In the original processing: Amplified reference gene primers provided the basis for estimating nucleated cell counts. Profiling relied on immunoSEQ multiplex PCR, and the TCRdb table lists in-frame clones only, not all of them. That table supplies the V and J calls and clone size; D and trimming were determined from the DNA. The top ten clones hold 10% of a sample with approximately 100,000 clones, around 80% of them seen once. The receptor was derived from a man in his 70s with acute or convalescent COVID-19. Sequenced input: peripheral blood. The genes are TRBV9 and TRBJ2-5; D is perhaps TRBD1 (6 bases). This CDR3 reads CASSPRQAGYQETQYF. The CDR3 nucleotides read TGTGCCAGCAGCCCTCGACAGGCCGGGTACCAAGAGACCCAGTACTTC.